This T cell receptor (beta chain) appears in the sequencing data of a study of blood T cells in healthy people across ages. Turning to the study itself: Template switching recovered approximately one barcoded beta molecule for every two T cells.

The study recruited healthy Caucasian donors from Russia who were aged about 6 to 95. For the second PCR, which ran for roughly 6 to 12 cycles, a sample-barcoded 5' primer and a J-beta primer mix were used. TCRdb redid the calling of the 5' RACE reads with MiXCR, one entry per CDR3 protein. Of over 1.5 million distinct CDR3 sequences in the sample, 40% to 55% were seen once. Germline loops: CDR1 MDHEN, CDR2 SYDVKM. The CDR3 sequence is 14 residues long. With 4 bases clipped from V and 5 bases from J, the junction kept 6 bases outside the gene matches. Sequencing was performed on blood. The receptor was derived from a woman aged 40-49 years in good health. The V gene is TRBV28, the J gene TRBJ2-5; 8 nucleotides align to TRBD2. CDR3 region: CASSSGGAYETQYF. CDR3 coding DNA: TGTGCCAGCAGTTCCGGGGGGGCATATGAGACCCAGTACTTC.